Listed below are T cell receptor beta chains from one sample, sequenced in a study of blood T cell repertoires in COVID-19. The method was immunoSEQ multiplex PCR; TCRdb's version includes in-frame clones alone and lacks a portion of them. The sample holds a few hundred thousand clones, approximately 90% seen once. The source material was PBMCs or T cells enriched from blood (not recorded which). Receptors were obtained from a young man who had recovered from COVID-19. Both conserved end residues are part of each CDR3. The D gene is left open where the match is weak. Clone size is not always given. Where it is, it says once, few, many or a class for expanded clones.

J: TRBJ2-7; V: TRBV7-8; D: .; size: .; CDR3: CASRLSGGGEQYF; DNA: TGTGCCAGCAGACTTAGTGGGGGCGGCGAGCAGTACTTC
J: TRBJ1-1; V: TRBV5-1; D: .; size: .; CDR3: CASSLVTAGLNTEAFF; DNA: TGCGCCAGCAGCTTGGTGACGGCGGGCTTGAACACTGAAGCTTTCTTT
J: TRBJ1-6; V: TRBV6-5; D: .; size: .; CDR3: CASRSGVRYSPLHF; DNA: TGTGCCAGCAGGTCAGGGGTACGGTATTCACCCCTCCACTTT
J: TRBJ2-5; V: TRBV10-3; D: .; size: once; CDR3: CAIRKDTLQETQYF; DNA: TGTGCCATCAGGAAAGACACGCTCCAAGAGACCCAGTACTTC
J: TRBJ2-7; V: TRBV6-5; D: TRBD1; size: .; CDR3: CASSLTGGSYEQYF; DNA: TGTGCCAGCAGCCTCACAGGGGGGAGCTACGAGCAGTACTTC
J: TRBJ1-1; V: TRBV29-1; D: TRBD1; size: .; CDR3: CSGAGTVNTEAFF; DNA: TGCAGCGGCGCCGGGACAGTGAACACTGAAGCTTTCTTT
J: TRBJ1-2; V: TRBV10-3; D: TRBD1; size: .; CDR3: CAIGQGAHGYTF; DNA: TGTGCCATTGGACAGGGGGCCCATGGCTACACCTTC
J: TRBJ1-6; V: TRBV28; D: TRBD1; size: .; CDR3: CASSLVTGGRWNSPLHF; DNA: TGTGCCAGCAGTTTAGTGACAGGGGGCAGGTGGAATTCACCCCTCCACTTT
J: TRBJ2-7; V: TRBV7-9; D: .; size: .; CDR3: CASSPTGYEQYF; DNA: TGTGCCAGCAGCCCAACAGGTTACGAGCAGTACTTC
J: TRBJ2-2; V: TRBV19; D: .; size: .; CDR3: CASSYTDNTGELFF; DNA: TGTGCCAGTAGTTATACAGACAACACCGGGGAGCTGTTTTTT
J: TRBJ2-7; V: TRBV30; D: .; size: .; CDR3: CAWGGGGPVVSYEQYF; DNA: TGTGCCTGGGGAGGAGGGGGCCCGGTTGTATCCTACGAGCAGTACTTC
J: TRBJ1-2; V: TRBV5-1; D: TRBD1; size: .; CDR3: CASSPGQGLDGYTF; DNA: TGCGCCAGCAGCCCAGGACAGGGTCTAGACGGCTACACCTTC
J: TRBJ2-7; V: TRBV18; D: TRBD1; size: .; CDR3: CASSPWTGDLRSDEQYF; DNA: TGTGCCAGCTCACCATGGACAGGGGACCTCCGGTCGGACGAGCAGTACTTC
J: TRBJ2-7; V: TRBV7-2; D: TRBD1; size: .; CDR3: CASSYQTGMYEQYF; DNA: TGTGCCAGCAGCTACCAGACAGGGATGTACGAGCAGTACTTC
J: TRBJ1-2; V: TRBV19; D: TRBD1; size: .; CDR3: CASSILGTARNGYTF; DNA: TGTGCCAGTAGTATTTTGGGGACAGCAAGGAATGGCTACACCTTC
J: TRBJ1-1; V: TRBV14; D: TRBD1; size: once; CDR3: CASRNRGMNTEAFF; DNA: TGTGCCAGCCGTAACAGGGGGATGAACACTGAAGCTTTCTTT
J: TRBJ1-2; V: TRBV15; D: .; size: .; CDR3: CATSKDMNYGYTF; DNA: TGTGCCACCAGCAAAGACATGAACTATGGCTACACCTTC
J: TRBJ1-1; V: TRBV5-4; D: .; size: .; CDR3: CASSLIIRDRGNTEAFF; DNA: TGTGCCAGCAGCTTAATAATAAGGGATCGGGGAAACACTGAAGCTTTCTTT
J: TRBJ2-7; V: TRBV12-3/TRBV12-4; D: .; size: .; CDR3: CASSILPYEQYF; DNA: TGTGCCAGCAGTATCCTCCCGTACGAGCAGTACTTC
J: TRBJ1-2; V: TRBV6-1; D: .; size: once; CDR3: CASSEGGTNYGYTF; DNA: TGTGCCAGCAGTGAAGGGGGCACTAACTATGGCTACACCTTC
J: TRBJ1-1; V: TRBV18; D: .; size: .; CDR3: CASSPTGSLFDTEAFF; DNA: TGTGCCAGCTCACCTACAGGGTCGCTTTTCGACACTGAAGCTTTCTTT
J: TRBJ2-4; V: TRBV13; D: TRBD2; size: once; CDR3: CASSPGLAGGPKF; DNA: TGTGCCAGCAGCCCGGGGCTAGCGGGGGGCCCGAAATTC
J: TRBJ1-2; V: TRBV2; D: TRBD1; size: .; CDR3: CASSEGNGQGRSYTF; DNA: TGTGCCAGCAGTGAAGGGAACGGACAGGGGAGGTCATACACCTTC
J: TRBJ2-1; V: TRBV29-1; D: .; size: .; CDR3: CSSPGHPSYNEQFF; DNA: TGCAGCTCGCCGGGACACCCCTCTTACAATGAGCAGTTCTTC
J: TRBJ2-1; V: TRBV24-1; D: .; size: .; CDR3: CATSDLNNNEQFF; DNA: TGTGCCACCAGTGACCTGAACAACAATGAGCAGTTCTTC
J: TRBJ1-4; V: TRBV27; D: TRBD1; size: .; CDR3: CASTTRQGGFEKLFF; DNA: TGTGCCAGCACCACCCGTCAGGGGGGCTTCGAAAAACTGTTTTTT
J: TRBJ1-1; V: TRBV28; D: .; size: .; CDR3: CASSLYEAGVTEAFF; DNA: TGTGCCAGCAGTTTATATGAAGCGGGGGTCACTGAAGCTTTCTTT
J: TRBJ2-1; V: TRBV13; D: TRBD2; size: .; CDR3: CASSAPFFDGGLAGRRDEQFF; DNA: TGTGCCAGCAGCGCACCCTTCTTCGATGGGGGGCTAGCGGGAAGGCGGGATGAGCAGTTCTTC
J: TRBJ1-1; V: TRBV28; D: .; size: few; CDR3: CASSPPTGMGAFF; DNA: TGTGCCAGCAGTCCACCAACAGGGATGGGAGCTTTCTTT
J: TRBJ2-2; V: TRBV10-1; D: .; size: once; CDR3: CASRGSYTGELFF; DNA: TGCGCCAGCAGAGGGAGCTACACCGGGGAGCTGTTTTTT
J: TRBJ2-7; V: TRBV11-1; D: TRBD1; size: .; CDR3: CASSVGQGGWYEQYF; DNA: TGTGCCAGCAGCGTTGGACAGGGAGGTTGGTACGAGCAGTACTTC
J: TRBJ1-1; V: TRBV29-1; D: .; size: .; CDR3: CSVMDKMNTEAFF; DNA: TGCAGCGTTATGGACAAAATGAACACTGAAGCTTTCTTT
J: TRBJ2-1; V: TRBV19; D: TRBD2; size: .; CDR3: CASSPRTSGNNEQFF; DNA: TGTGCCAGTAGTCCTCGGACTAGCGGTAACAATGAGCAGTTCTTC
J: TRBJ1-2; V: TRBV12-3/TRBV12-4; D: .; size: .; CDR3: CASSLGGSEGYTF; DNA: TGTGCCAGCAGTTTAGGAGGGTCGGAGGGCTACACCTTC
J: TRBJ2-3; V: TRBV5-6; D: TRBD2; size: .; CDR3: CASSLRLAGGWGTDTQYF; DNA: TGTGCCAGCAGCTTGAGGCTAGCGGGGGGATGGGGCACAGATACGCAGTATTTT
J: TRBJ1-1; V: TRBV6-5; D: .; size: .; CDR3: CASKRADFLNTEAFF; DNA: TGTGCCAGCAAGAGGGCAGATTTTTTGAACACTGAAGCTTTCTTT